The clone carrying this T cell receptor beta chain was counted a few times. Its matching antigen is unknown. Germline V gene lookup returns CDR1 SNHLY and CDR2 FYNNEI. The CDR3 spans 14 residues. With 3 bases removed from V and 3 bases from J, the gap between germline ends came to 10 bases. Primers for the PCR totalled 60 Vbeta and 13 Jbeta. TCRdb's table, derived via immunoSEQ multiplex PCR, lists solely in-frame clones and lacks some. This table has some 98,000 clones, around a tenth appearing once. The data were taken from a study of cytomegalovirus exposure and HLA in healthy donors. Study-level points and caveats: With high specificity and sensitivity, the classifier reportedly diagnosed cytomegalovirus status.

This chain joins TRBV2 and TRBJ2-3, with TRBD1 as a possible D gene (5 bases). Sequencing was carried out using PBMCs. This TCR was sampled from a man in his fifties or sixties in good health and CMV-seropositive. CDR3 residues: CASSEAGSTDTQYF. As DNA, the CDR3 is TGTGCCAGCAGTGAGGCAGGGTCAACAGATACGCAGTATTTT.